This T cell receptor beta chain was sequenced during a study of T cell responses to AZD1222 COVID-19 vaccine. Study-level information: Pooling was applied to second doses at about 4 or about 12 weeks.

Some clones are missing from TCRdb's copy, which holds only in-frame ones; the method was immunoSEQ multiplex PCR. Of some 130,000 clones listed, 75% to 95% were seen once; the top ten hold 6.9%. V lost 0 bases to trimming and J lost 6 bases, with 15 bases between them. There are 15 residues in the CDR3. Germline loops: CDR1 KGHSH, CDR2 LQKENI. Sequences were derived from peripheral blood, sampled on day 0 of AZD1222 vaccination. This TCR was recovered from an adult in good health. This chain links TRBV18 with TRBJ2-7, with a tentative D call TRBD1 (5 bases). Written as DNA, the CDR3 is TGTGCCAGCTCACCACCTACAGGCGGAATGCTCGAGCAGTACTTC. The encoded protein is CASSPPTGGMLEQYF.